This is a list of T cell receptor beta chains from one sample in a study of metastatic and nonmetastatic thyroid tumors. MiXCR reprocessed the PCR reads for TCRdb. The data hold around 26,000 clones, with about an eighth observed a single time. What was sequenced was blood. The origin of the receptors is a female donor with papillary thyroid cancer or a benign thyroid nodule (not recorded which). Some clones in this sample may be carry-over from other donors' samples. Each CDR3 is given with its conserved first and last residue. The D gene is left open where the match is weak. Some rows have no size entry. The others give once, few or many, or a class for an expanded clone.

>16|many|TRBV24-1|TRBJ1-2|-
CATSDTAPGTRYGYTF
TGTGCCACCAGTGACACCGCTCCCGGGACCAGATATGGCTACACCTTC
>15|many|TRBV25-1|TRBJ2-1|-
CASSPQDRWGDEQFF
TGTGCCAGCAGTCCTCAGGACAGATGGGGCGATGAGCAGTTCTTC
>12|medium-sized|TRBV12-3/TRBV12-4|TRBJ1-1|-
CASTQRTGKAFF
TGTGCCAGCACCCAAAGAACAGGGAAAGCTTTCTTT
>16|many|TRBV7-9|TRBJ2-1|TRBD2
CASSAGTSGSTLEQFF
TGTGCCAGCAGCGCCGGGACTAGCGGGAGTACACTTGAGCAGTTCTTC
>14|many|TRBV19|TRBJ1-2|-
CASSIGTTNYGYTF
TGTGCCAGTAGTATCGGGACGACCAACTATGGCTACACCTTC
>14|many|TRBV6-4|TRBJ2-2|-
CASSGQGGTGELFF
TGTGCCAGCAGTGGTCAGGGCGGCACCGGGGAGCTGTTTTTT
>15|many|TRBV6-1|TRBJ2-1|TRBD2
CASSSKAGVWSEQFF
TGTGCCAGCAGCTCTAAAGCGGGAGTATGGAGTGAGCAGTTCTTC
>15|many|TRBV20-1|TRBJ1-2|-
CSARGSGPGAGGYTF
TGCAGTGCTAGAGGCTCGGGACCGGGCGCGGGAGGCTACACCTTC
>11|many|TRBV29-1|TRBJ2-7|-
CSVEGGPEQYF
TGCAGCGTTGAAGGAGGGCCCGAGCAGTACTTC
>12|many|TRBV7-3|TRBJ2-7|-
CASSPPDGEQYF
TGTGCCAGCAGCCCCCCGGACGGCGAGCAGTACTTC
>13|many|TRBV20-1|TRBJ2-1|-
CSASPSSGNEQFF
TGCAGTGCTAGCCCCAGTTCCGGCAATGAGCAGTTCTTC
>13|-|TRBV11-2|TRBJ1-1|-
CASSFRTNTEAFF
TGTGCCAGCAGCTTCCGGACGAACACTGAAGCTTTCTTT
>15|-|TRBV20-1|TRBJ2-1|TRBD2
CSARLAGGHYNEQFF
TGCAGTGCTCGACTAGCGGGAGGGCACTACAATGAGCAGTTCTTC
>16|few|TRBV6-1|TRBJ1-1|TRBD1
CASERPGQGMNTEAFF
TGTGCCAGCGAGCGTCCGGGACAGGGAATGAACACTGAAGCTTTCTTT
>15|many|TRBV20-1|TRBJ2-1|TRBD1
CSASGTGATYNEQFF
TGCAGTGCTTCCGGGACAGGGGCCACTTACAATGAGCAGTTCTTC
>12|many|TRBV7-6|TRBJ2-5|-
CASSLWGETQYF
TGTGCCAGCAGCTTATGGGGAGAGACCCAGTACTTC
>14|-|TRBV7-7|TRBJ2-1|-
CASSSQGTGGEQFF
TGTGCTAGCAGCTCCCAAGGGACGGGTGGAGAGCAGTTCTTC
>12|many|TRBV20-1|TRBJ2-1|-
CSERETYNEQFF
TGCAGTGAACGAGAGACCTACAATGAGCAGTTCTTC
>12|-|TRBV5-5|TRBJ1-1|-
CASSFLNTEAFF
TGTGCCAGCAGCTTCCTGAACACTGAAGCTTTCTTT
>17|many|TRBV4-1|TRBJ2-3|-
CASSLPRGTLGVDTQYF
TGCGCCAGCAGCCTGCCACGCGGGACCCTCGGTGTAGATACGCAGTATTTT
>13|many|TRBV7-9|TRBJ1-4|-
CASGRGGNEKLFF
TGTGCCAGCGGACGGGGAGGGAATGAAAAACTGTTTTTT
>15|-|TRBV11-2|TRBJ2-7|TRBD1
CASGQTGEVSYEQYF
TGTGCCAGCGGCCAGACAGGGGAGGTTTCCTACGAGCAGTACTTC
>13|-|TRBV20-1|TRBJ1-1|-
CSASSGQPKGAFF
TGCAGTGCTAGTAGTGGACAACCAAAAGGAGCTTTCTTT
>16|many|TRBV28|TRBJ2-2|TRBD1
CASSFPLTGGIGELFF
TGTGCCAGCAGTTTCCCCCTGACAGGGGGGATCGGGGAGCTGTTTTTT
>16|many|TRBV20-1|TRBJ2-7|TRBD2
CSARLGTSASFYEQYF
TGCAGTGCTAGACTGGGGACTAGCGCGAGTTTCTACGAGCAGTACTTC
>15|many|TRBV20-1|TRBJ2-1|TRBD2
CSANLAGGGYNEQFF
TGCAGTGCAAACTTAGCGGGAGGAGGGTACAATGAGCAGTTCTTC
>14|many|TRBV30|TRBJ2-3|TRBD2
CAWSRLGGTDTQYF
TGTGCCTGGAGTCGGCTGGGAGGGACAGATACGCAGTATTTT
>15|many|TRBV4-1|TRBJ2-3|TRBD1
CASSQGQPGTDTQYF
TGCGCCAGCAGCCAGGGACAGCCCGGGACAGATACGCAGTATTTT
>17|many|TRBV19|TRBJ2-7|-
CASSTRRDFLSPYEQYF
TGTGCCAGTAGTACCCGAAGGGACTTCCTATCCCCCTACGAGCAGTACTTC
>14|-|TRBV3-1|TRBJ1-4|TRBD1
CASNQGQRREKLFF
TGTGCCAGCAACCAGGGACAGCGGCGGGAAAAACTGTTTTTT
>17|many|TRBV5-1|TRBJ2-3|TRBD2
CASSLKVGTSGSDTQYF
TGCGCCAGCAGCCTGAAGGTCGGGACTAGCGGGAGCGATACGCAGTATTTT
>15|-|TRBV7-7|TRBJ2-6|TRBD1
CASSSGTAGANVLTF
TGTGCTAGCAGCTCTGGGACAGCCGGGGCCAACGTCCTGACTTTC
>15|-|TRBV6-5|TRBJ1-1|TRBD1
CAITVGGREGTEAFF
TGTGCCATCACGGTAGGGGGCCGGGAGGGCACTGAAGCTTTCTTT
>15|many|TRBV6-4|TRBJ2-1|TRBD2
CASSLGTSGENEQFF
TGTGCCAGCAGTTTAGGGACTAGCGGAGAAAATGAGCAGTTCTTC
>14|many|TRBV10-3|TRBJ2-3|TRBD2
CAISAAGGTDTQYF
TGTGCCATCAGTGCGGCGGGAGGCACAGATACGCAGTATTTT
>15|many|TRBV28|TRBJ1-6|-
CASSSQTGPTSPLHF
TGTGCCAGCAGTTCCCAGACAGGCCCCACTTCACCCCTCCACTTT